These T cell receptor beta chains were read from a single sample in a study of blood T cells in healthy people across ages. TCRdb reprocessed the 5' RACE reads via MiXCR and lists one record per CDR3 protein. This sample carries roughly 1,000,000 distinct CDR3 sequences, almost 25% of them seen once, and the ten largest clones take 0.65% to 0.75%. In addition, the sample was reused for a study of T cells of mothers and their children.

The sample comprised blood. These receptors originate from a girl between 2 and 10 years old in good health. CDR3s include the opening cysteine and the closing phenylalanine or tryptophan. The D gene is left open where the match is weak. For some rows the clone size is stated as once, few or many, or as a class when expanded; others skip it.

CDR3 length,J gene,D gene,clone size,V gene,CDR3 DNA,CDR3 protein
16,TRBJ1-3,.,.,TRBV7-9,TGTGCCAGCAGCTATGGGACACCCAAATCGGGAAACACCATATATTTT,CASSYGTPKSGNTIYF
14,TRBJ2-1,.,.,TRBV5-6,TGTGCCAGCAGCGGGACCAACCTTAGGAATGAGCAGTTCTTC,CASSGTNLRNEQFF
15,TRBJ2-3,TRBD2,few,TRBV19,TGTGCCAGTAGTCAGAGCGGGGGACTCACAGATACGCAGTATTTT,CASSQSGGLTDTQYF
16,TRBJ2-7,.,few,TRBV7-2,TGTGCCAGCAGCCCCAGGTCCGGTTCTAGCTCCTACGAGCAGTACTTC,CASSPRSGSSSYEQYF
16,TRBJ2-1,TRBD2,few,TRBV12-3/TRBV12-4,TGTGCCAGCAGTTCCCTAGCGGGAGGAGCTTACAATGAGCAGTTCTTC,CASSSLAGGAYNEQFF
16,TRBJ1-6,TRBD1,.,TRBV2,TGTGCCAGCAGGGTATCTACCGGGACAGAGTATTCACCCCTCCACTTT,CASRVSTGTEYSPLHF
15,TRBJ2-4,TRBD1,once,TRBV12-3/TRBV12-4,TGTGCCAGCACAATACAGGGGCTAGCCAAAAACATTCAGTACTTC,CASTIQGLAKNIQYF
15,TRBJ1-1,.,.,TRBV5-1,TGCGCCAGCAGCTCGCAGGGGTCGGAGGGGACTGAAGCTTTCTTT,CASSSQGSEGTEAFF
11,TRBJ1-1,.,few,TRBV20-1,TGCAGTGCTAGAGTTGGGACTGAAGCTTTCTTT,CSARVGTEAFF
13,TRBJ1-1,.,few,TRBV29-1,TGCAGCGTTGAACGGGACCATAACACTGAAGCTTTCTTT,CSVERDHNTEAFF
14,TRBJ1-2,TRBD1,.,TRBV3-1,TGTGCCAGCAGTAAAAAACAGGGGCTCGGTGGCTACACCTTC,CASSKKQGLGGYTF
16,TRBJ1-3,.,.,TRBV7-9,TGTGCCAGCAGGATAAGTCCCTCTTCAGTTGGAAACACCATATATTTT,CASRISPSSVGNTIYF
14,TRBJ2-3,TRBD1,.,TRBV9,TGTGCCAGCAGCACAGGGGGCAGGGCAGATACGCAGTATTTT,CASSTGGRADTQYF
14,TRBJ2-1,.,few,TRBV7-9,TGTGCCAGCAGCTTAGATGGGAGTTATAATGCGCAGTTCTTC,CASSLDGSYNAQFF
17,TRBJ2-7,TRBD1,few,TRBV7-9,TGTGCCAGCAGCTTGCCGGACAGGGGGCGGCAGAACGACGAGCAGTACTTC,CASSLPDRGRQNDEQYF
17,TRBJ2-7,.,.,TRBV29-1,TGCAGCGTTGTAGTGGGAACCGCCTCGCTCTACACCTACGAGCAGTACTTC,CSVVVGTASLYTYEQYF
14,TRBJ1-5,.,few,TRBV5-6,TGTGCCAGCAGCTTGTTGGCAGACAATCAGCCCCAGCATTTT,CASSLLADNQPQHF
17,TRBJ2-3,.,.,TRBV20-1,TGCAGTGCTAGAGGGATGTTTGGAAGCGAAAGCACAGATACGCAGTATTTT,CSARGMFGSESTDTQYF
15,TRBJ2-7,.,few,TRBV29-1,TGCAGCGTTGAAGAACGGGGGCAGGGCTCCTACGAGCAGTACTTC,CSVEERGQGSYEQYF
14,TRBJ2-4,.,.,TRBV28,TGTGCCAGCAGTCGTCCTGGATTGAAAGACATTCAGTACTTC,CASSRPGLKDIQYF
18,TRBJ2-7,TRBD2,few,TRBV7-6,TGTGCCAGCAGCCCCGGGACTAGCGGGAGAGACTACTCCTACGAGCAGTACTTC,CASSPGTSGRDYSYEQYF
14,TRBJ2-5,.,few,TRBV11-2,TGTGCCAGCAGCTTGTATACCGCACAAGAGACCCAGTACTTC,CASSLYTAQETQYF
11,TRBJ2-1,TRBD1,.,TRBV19,TGTGCCAGTAAAGGGGGACAGGGTGAGTTCTTC,CASKGGQGEFF
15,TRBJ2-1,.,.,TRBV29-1,TGCAGCGTCCTAGGGGGAAGGGGACAATTGGATGAGCAGTTCTTC,CSVLGGRGQLDEQFF
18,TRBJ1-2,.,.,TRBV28,TGTGCCAGCAGTTTTGGGGGGGAGGGGGGAAGTCTATACGGTGGCTACACCTTC,CASSFGGEGGSLYGGYTF
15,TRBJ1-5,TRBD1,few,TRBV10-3,TGTGCCATCAGGGAGGGACAGGATAGCAATCAGCCCCAGCATTTT,CAIREGQDSNQPQHF
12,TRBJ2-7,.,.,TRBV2,TGTGCCAGCAGTGGGGAGGTCTCGGCACAGTACTTC,CASSGEVSAQYF
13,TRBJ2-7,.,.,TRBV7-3,TGTGCCAGCAGCCCAACGCGGCAGGACGAGCAGTACTTC,CASSPTRQDEQYF
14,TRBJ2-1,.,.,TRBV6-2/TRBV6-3,TGTGCCAGCGTTTTCGGGCCCCCGGCCGATGAGCAGTTCTTC,CASVFGPPADEQFF
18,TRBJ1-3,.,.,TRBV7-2,TGTGCCAGCAGCTTAGAGGCGGGGGGCTCCAAGTCTGGAAACACCATATATTTT,CASSLEAGGSKSGNTIYF
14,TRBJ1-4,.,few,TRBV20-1,TGCAGTGCGGAGGGGCGAATGCCTTATGAAAAACTGTTTTTT,CSAEGRMPYEKLFF
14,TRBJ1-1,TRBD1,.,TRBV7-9,TGTGCCAGCAGCCCTCCAGGGGGAGTCACTGAAGCTTTCTTT,CASSPPGGVTEAFF
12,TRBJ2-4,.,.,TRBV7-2,TGTGCCAGCAGGGACGACAATCACATTCAGTACTTC,CASRDDNHIQYF